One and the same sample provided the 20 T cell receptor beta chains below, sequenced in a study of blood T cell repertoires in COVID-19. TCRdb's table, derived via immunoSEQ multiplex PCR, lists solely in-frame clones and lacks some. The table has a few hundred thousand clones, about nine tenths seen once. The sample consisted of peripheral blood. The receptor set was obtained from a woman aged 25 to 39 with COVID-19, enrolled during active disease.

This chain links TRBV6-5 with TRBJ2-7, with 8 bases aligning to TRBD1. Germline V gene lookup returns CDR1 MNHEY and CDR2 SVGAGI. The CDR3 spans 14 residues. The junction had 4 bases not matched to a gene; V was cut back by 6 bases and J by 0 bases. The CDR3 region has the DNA TGTGCCAGCAGCCGCGGACAGGGCTCCTACGAGCAGTACGTC. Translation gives CASSRGQGSYEQYV.

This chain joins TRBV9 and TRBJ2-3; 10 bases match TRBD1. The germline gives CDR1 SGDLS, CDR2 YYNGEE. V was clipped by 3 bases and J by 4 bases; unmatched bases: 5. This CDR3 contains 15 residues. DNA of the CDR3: TGTGCCAGCAGCGCCGGGACAGGGGCCCCAGATACGCAGTATTTT. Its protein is CASSAGTGAPDTQYF.

The CDR3 sequence is CASSATRLPGNEQFF. For the CDR3, the DNA is TGTGCCAGCAGCGCCACTAGGCTACCGGGGAATGAGCAGTTCTTC. The rearrangement joins TRBV7-8 to TRBJ2-1; tentatively, D is TRBD2 (5 bases). Germline loops: CDR1 SGHVS, CDR2 FQNEAQ. Trimming cost V 5 bases and J 7 bases, with 18 bases left between them. The CDR3 has 15 residues.

The CDR3 DNA sequence: TGTGCCAGCAGTACCGGGACAGGGGGTTTTCGCGAGCAGTACTTC. Amino acid sequence: CASSTGTGGFREQYF. The V and J genes are TRBV27 and TRBJ2-7; TRBD1 aligns across 11 bases. Looked up from germline, CDR1 is MNHEY and CDR2 is SMNVEV (reference sequence). This CDR3 region has 15 residues. V lost 5 bases and J lost 6; bases outside the gene matches: 9.

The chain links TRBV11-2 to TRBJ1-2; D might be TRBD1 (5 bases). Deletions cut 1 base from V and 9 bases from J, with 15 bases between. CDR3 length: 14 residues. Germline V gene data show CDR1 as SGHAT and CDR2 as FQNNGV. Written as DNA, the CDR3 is TGTGCCAGCAGCTTAGTCACAGGTGGTAGTCGCTACACCTTC. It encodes CASSLVTGGSRYTF.

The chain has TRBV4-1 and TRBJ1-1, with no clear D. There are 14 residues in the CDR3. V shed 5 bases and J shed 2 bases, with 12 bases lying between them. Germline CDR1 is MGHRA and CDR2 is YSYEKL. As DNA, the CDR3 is TGCGCCAGCAGCTTCCGGGGTGATAACACTGAAGCTTTCTTT. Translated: CASSFRGDNTEAFF.

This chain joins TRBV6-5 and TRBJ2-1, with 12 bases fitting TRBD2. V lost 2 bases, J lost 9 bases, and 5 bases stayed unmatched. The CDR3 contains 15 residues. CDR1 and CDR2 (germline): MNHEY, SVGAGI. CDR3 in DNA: TGTGCCAGCAGTTACAGTGCTAGCGGGGGGGCTGAGCAGTTCTTC. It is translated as CASSYSASGGAEQFF.

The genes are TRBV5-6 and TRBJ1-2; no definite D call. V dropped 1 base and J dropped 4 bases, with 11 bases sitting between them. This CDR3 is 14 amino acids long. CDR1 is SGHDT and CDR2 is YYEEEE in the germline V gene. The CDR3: CASSLFPGSYGYTF. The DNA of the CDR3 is TGTGCCAGCAGCTTGTTTCCAGGATCCTATGGCTACACCTTC. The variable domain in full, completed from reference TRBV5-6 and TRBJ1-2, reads DAGVTQSPTHLIKTRGQQVTLRCSPKSGHDTVSWYQQALGQGPQFIFQYYEEEERQRGNFPDRFSGHQFPNYSSELNVNALLLGDSALYLCASSLFPGSYGYTFGSGTRLTVV.

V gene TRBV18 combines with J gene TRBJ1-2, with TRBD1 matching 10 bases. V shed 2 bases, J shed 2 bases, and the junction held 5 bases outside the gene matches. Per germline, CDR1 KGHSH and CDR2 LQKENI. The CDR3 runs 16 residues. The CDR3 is CASSPGTGVGNYGYTF. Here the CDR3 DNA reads TGTGCCAGCTCACCAGGGACAGGGGTCGGCAACTATGGCTACACCTTC. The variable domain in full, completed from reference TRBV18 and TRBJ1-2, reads NAGVMQNPRHLVRRRGQEARLRCSPMKGHSHVYWYRQLPEEGLKFMVYLQKENIIDESGMPKERFSAEFPKEGPSILRIQQVVRGDSAAYFCASSPGTGVGNYGYTFGSGTRLTVV.

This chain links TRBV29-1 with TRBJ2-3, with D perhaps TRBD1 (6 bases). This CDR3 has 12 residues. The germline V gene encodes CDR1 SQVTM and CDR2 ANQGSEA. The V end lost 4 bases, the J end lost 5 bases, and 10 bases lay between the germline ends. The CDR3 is CSVGPGEDTQYF. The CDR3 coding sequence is TGCAGCGTTGGGCCAGGGGAAGATACGCAGTATTTT.

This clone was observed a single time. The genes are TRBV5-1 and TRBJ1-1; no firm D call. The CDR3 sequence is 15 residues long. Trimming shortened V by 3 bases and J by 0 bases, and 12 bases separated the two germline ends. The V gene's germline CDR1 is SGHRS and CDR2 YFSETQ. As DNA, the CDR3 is TGCGCCAGCAGCTCCCGAGGTATCATGAACACTGAAGCTTTCTTT. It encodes CASSSRGIMNTEAFF.

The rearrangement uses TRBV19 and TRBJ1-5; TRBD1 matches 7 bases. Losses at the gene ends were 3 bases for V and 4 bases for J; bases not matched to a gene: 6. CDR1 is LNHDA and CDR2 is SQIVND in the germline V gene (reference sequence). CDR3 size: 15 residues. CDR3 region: CASSIPTGMNQPQHF. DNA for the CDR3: TGTGCCAGTAGTATTCCGACAGGGATGAATCAGCCCCAGCATTTT.

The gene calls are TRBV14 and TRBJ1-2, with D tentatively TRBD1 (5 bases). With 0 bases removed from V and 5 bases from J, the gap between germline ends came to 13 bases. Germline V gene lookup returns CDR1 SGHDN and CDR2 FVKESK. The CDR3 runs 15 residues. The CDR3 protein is CASSQDLTAGYGYTF. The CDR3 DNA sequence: TGTGCCAGCAGCCAAGATTTGACAGCAGGGTATGGCTACACCTTC.

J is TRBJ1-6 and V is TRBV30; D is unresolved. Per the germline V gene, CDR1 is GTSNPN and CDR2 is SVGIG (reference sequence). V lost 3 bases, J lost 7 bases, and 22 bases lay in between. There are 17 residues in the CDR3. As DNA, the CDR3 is TGTGCCTGGAGGACTCGGGTAGAGGGCCCTAGAAATTCACCCCTCCACTTT. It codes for CAWRTRVEGPRNSPLHF.

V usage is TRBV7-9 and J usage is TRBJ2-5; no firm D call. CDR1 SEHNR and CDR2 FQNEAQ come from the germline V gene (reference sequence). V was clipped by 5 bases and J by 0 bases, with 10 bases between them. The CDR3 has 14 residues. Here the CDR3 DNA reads TGTGCCAGCAGCCCAGACACACACCAAGAGACCCAGTACTTC. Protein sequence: CASSPDTHQETQYF.

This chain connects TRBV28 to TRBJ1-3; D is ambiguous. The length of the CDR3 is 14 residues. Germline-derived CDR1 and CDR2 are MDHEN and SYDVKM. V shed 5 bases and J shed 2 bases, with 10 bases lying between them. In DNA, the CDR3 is TGTGCCAGCAGTGAGGAATTCGCTGGAAACACCATATATTTT. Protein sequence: CASSEEFAGNTIYF.

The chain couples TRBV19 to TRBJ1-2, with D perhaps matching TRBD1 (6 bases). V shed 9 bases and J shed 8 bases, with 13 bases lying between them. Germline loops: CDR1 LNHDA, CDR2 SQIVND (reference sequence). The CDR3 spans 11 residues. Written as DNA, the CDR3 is TGTGCCAGCTACACAGGGAACGGCTACACCTTC. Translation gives CASYTGNGYTF.

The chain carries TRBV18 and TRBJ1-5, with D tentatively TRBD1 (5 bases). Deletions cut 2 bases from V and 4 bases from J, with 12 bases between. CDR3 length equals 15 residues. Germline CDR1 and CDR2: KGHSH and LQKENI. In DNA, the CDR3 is TGTGCCAGCTCACCAGTCAGGGTACGGAATCAGCCCCAGCATTTT. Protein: CASSPVRVRNQPQHF.

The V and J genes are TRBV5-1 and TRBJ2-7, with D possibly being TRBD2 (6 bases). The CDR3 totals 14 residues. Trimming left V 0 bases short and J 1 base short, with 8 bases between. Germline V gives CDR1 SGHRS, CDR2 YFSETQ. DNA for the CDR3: TGCGCCAGCAGCTTGGTTCGGGGGTCCTACGAGCAGTACTTC. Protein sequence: CASSLVRGSYEQYF.

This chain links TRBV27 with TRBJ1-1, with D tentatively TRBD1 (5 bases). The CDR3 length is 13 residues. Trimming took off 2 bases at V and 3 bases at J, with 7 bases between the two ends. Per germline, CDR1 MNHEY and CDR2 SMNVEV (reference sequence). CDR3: CASSLAGDTEAFF. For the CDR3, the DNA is TGTGCCAGCAGTTTAGCGGGGGACACTGAAGCTTTCTTT.